The 16 T cell receptor beta chains presented below share a single source sample, sequenced in a study of cytomegalovirus exposure and HLA in healthy donors. PCR amplification relied on 60 Vbeta primers (plus 13 Jbeta primers). Repertoires were generated with immunoSEQ multiplex PCR, while TCRdb's copy carries only in-frame clones and drops some. The sample lists over 200,000 clones, 70% occurring once. The material sequenced was PBMCs. These receptors all stem from a man aged 35-49 years in good health and CMV-seropositive.

The DNA of the CDR3 is TGTGCCAGAAGGGGCGGCGCAGGGCGAGAAAAACTGTTTTTT. This encodes CARRGGAGREKLFF. This rearrangement joins TRBV7-5 to TRBJ1-4; TRBD1, the table's D call, lacks a check against the DNA. TRBV7-5 is a pseudogene. This CDR3 contains 14 residues.

The V gene is TRBV6-1, the J gene TRBJ2-7, with 9 bases identical to TRBD1. The junction had 6 bases not matched to a gene; V was cut back by 0 bases and J by 3 bases. The CDR3 loop spans 16 amino acids. Germline lookup yields CDR1 MNHNS and CDR2 SASEGT. This chain's CDR3 is CASSEARGTGIYEQYF. Here the CDR3 DNA reads TGTGCCAGCAGTGAAGCGCGAGGGACAGGGATCTACGAGCAGTACTTC.

J is TRBJ1-2 and V is TRBV19; tentatively, D is TRBD1 (6 bases). CDR1 and CDR2 from the germline V gene are LNHDA and SQIVND (reference sequence). The CDR3 covers 14 residues. V was trimmed by 5 bases and J by 7 bases, leaving 17 bases between them. Here the CDR3 reads CASSPGGGGFGYTF. The CDR3 DNA sequence: TGTGCCAGTAGTCCTGGAGGGGGGGGTTTTGGCTACACCTTC.

This clone has just a few counts. The rearrangement joins TRBV25-1 to TRBJ2-4; D perhaps matches TRBD1 (6 bases). Germline CDR1 reads MGHDK; CDR2 reads SYGVNS. The CDR3 consists of 14 residues. Deletions cut 4 bases from V and 1 base from J, with 8 bases between. This CDR3 reads CASSGTGAKNIQYF. Here the CDR3 DNA reads TGTGCCAGCAGTGGCACAGGGGCCAAAAACATTCAGTACTTC.

This clone was observed a single time. This chain uses TRBV19 with TRBJ1-1; D is ambiguous. The CDR3 is 14 amino acids. Germline V CDR1 and CDR2: LNHDA, SQIVND (reference sequence). The V gene lost 5 bases and the J gene lost 2 bases, with 12 bases spanning the gap. The CDR3 DNA is TGTGCCAGTAGTTCTCGAGGGCACAACACTGAAGCTTTCTTT. Translating it yields CASSSRGHNTEAFF. Full variable domain (missing parts from reference TRBV19 and TRBJ1-1): DGGITQSPKYLFRKEGQNVTLSCEQNLNHDAMYWYRQDPGQGLRLIYYSQIVNDFQKGDIAEGYSVSREKKESFPLTVTSAQKNPTAFYLCASSSRGHNTEAFFGQGTRLTVV.

This clone was counted between two and nine times. This chain links TRBV10-3 with TRBJ1-5; D gene ambiguous. This CDR3 is 13 amino acids long. Trimming stripped 0 bases from V and 4 bases from J, with 4 bases between. Per germline, CDR1 ENHRY and CDR2 SYGVKD. This chain's CDR3 is CAISESRNQPQHF. The CDR3 nucleotides are TGTGCCATCAGTGAGTCCAGAAATCAGCCCCAGCATTTT.

V and J are TRBV5-1 and TRBJ2-3; 8 bases are shared with TRBD1. Germline loops: CDR1 SGHRS, CDR2 YFSETQ. The CDR3 covers 14 residues. V trimming: 0 bases; J trimming: 5 bases; junction bases outside the gene matches: 2. CDR3 loop: CASSLAGGRDTQYF. The CDR3 nucleotides are TGCGCCAGCAGCTTGGCAGGGGGCAGAGATACGCAGTATTTT.

The chain recombines TRBV9 with TRBJ1-4; 10 bases agree with TRBD1. The CDR3 is 17 amino acids. Germline V gene lookup returns CDR1 SGDLS and CDR2 YYNGEE. After removal of 4 bases from V and 0 bases from J, the junction contained 6 bases not matched to a gene. The CDR3 is CASSLGTGVATNEKLFF. DNA of the CDR3: TGTGCCAGCAGCCTAGGGACAGGGGTGGCAACTAATGAAAAACTGTTTTTT.

The rearrangement joins TRBV9 to TRBJ1-2, with D possibly matching TRBD1 (6 bases). CDR1 is SGDLS, CDR2 YYNGEE, per germline. This CDR3 spans 17 amino acids. Trimming left V 4 bases short and J 5 bases short, with 24 bases between. CDR3 sequence reads: CASSQNTRTADGYGYTF. In nucleotides, the CDR3 is TGTGCCAGCAGCCAAAACACTAGGACAGCCGATGGGTATGGCTACACCTTC.

V is TRBV4-1 and J is TRBJ1-2; 7 positions match TRBD1. J gave up 8 bases and V 3 bases, and 12 bases lay outside the gene matches. The CDR3 contains 15 residues. From germline, CDR1 is MGHRA and CDR2 YSYEKL. The CDR3 DNA sequence: TGCGCCAGCAGCCATCCCGATCCAGGGGGTCTAGGCTACACCTTC. This encodes CASSHPDPGGLGYTF.

The rearrangement joins TRBV28 to TRBJ1-4; 8 bases fit TRBD1. CDR1 and CDR2 (germline): MDHEN, SYDVKM. Trimming removed 2 bases from V and 6 bases from J; junction bases left unmatched: 5. This CDR3 has 15 residues. CDR3: CASSLGDRGYEKLFF. The CDR3 region has the DNA TGTGCCAGCAGTTTAGGCGACAGGGGTTATGAAAAACTGTTTTTT. Together with reference TRBV28 and TRBJ1-4, the CDR3 gives the full variable domain: DVKVTQSSRYLVKRTGEKVFLECVQDMDHENMFWYRQDPGLGLRLIYFSYDVKMKEKGDIPEGYSVSREKKERFSLILESASTNQTSMYLCASSLGDRGYEKLFFGSGTQLSVL.

The V gene is TRBV6-6, the J gene TRBJ1-5, with 8 bases aligning to TRBD1. Germline lookup yields CDR1 MNHNY and CDR2 SVGAGI (reference sequence). Trimming at V came to 8 bases and at J to 1 base, leaving 1 base not matched to a gene. The CDR3 length is 13 residues. DNA for the CDR3: TGTGCCAGCCGGGACAGGAGCAATCAGCCCCAGCATTTT. Translating it yields CASRDRSNQPQHF.

This clone was recorded a few times. The chain uses TRBV6-1 and TRBJ1-2; TRBD1 might be the D (5 bases). The CDR3 is 14 residues long. CDR1 is MNHNS and CDR2 is SASEGT in the germline V gene. The germline V and J ends were trimmed by 0 bases and 8 bases, with 13 bases remaining between them. The chain's CDR3 is CASSEARQGTGYTF. The DNA for the CDR3 is TGTGCCAGCAGTGAAGCGCGGCAGGGCACCGGCTACACCTTC.

This clone was seen once. The CDR3 bases are TGCGCCAGCAGCCTCTTAGGACTAGTCCAAGAGACCCAGTACTTC. Its translation: CASSLLGLVQETQYF. The chain uses TRBV4-1 and TRBJ2-5; 7 nucleotides align to TRBD2. The CDR3 is 15 amino acids. Germline values: CDR1 MGHRA, CDR2 YSYEKL. Unmatched junction bases numbered 6, after V lost 4 bases and J lost 1 base.

This clone was counted between two and nine times. The chain joins TRBV7-2 to TRBJ2-7; possible D gene TRBD1, 6 bases. Germline assignment: CDR1 SGHTA and CDR2 FQGNSA. Trimming pared 1 base from V and 1 base from J, leaving 11 bases between. The CDR3 totals 15 residues. As DNA, the CDR3 is TGTGCCAGCAGCTTAGGGCCGGACAGATCCTACGAGCAGTACTTC. It is translated as CASSLGPDRSYEQYF.

The table lists this clone with a count of one. This sequence joins TRBV4-2 and TRBJ2-5, with 8 bases fitting TRBD2. Germline trimming cut 2 bases from V and 2 bases from J; bases unmatched to any gene: 7. This CDR3 comprises 16 residues. Germline lookup yields CDR1 LGHNA and CDR2 YNFKEQ. CDR3 region: CASSQWVSGVQETQYF. CDR3 DNA sequence: TGTGCCAGCAGCCAATGGGTTAGCGGGGTTCAAGAGACCCAGTACTTC.